The text below deals with one TCR beta chain. These data belong to a study of T-cell reconstitution after alpha-beta-depleted transplantation in children. The TCRbeta library incorporated unique molecular identifiers. TCRdb recomputed calls from the PCR reads with MiXCR, one row per CDR3 protein. The table shows 700,000 to 950,000 distinct CDR3 sequences, with 15% to 20% occurring only once. V was pared by 4 bases and J by 4 bases, with 12 bases between. This CDR3 is built from 14 residues. CDR1 is SGHTS, CDR2 YDEGEE, per germline. The sequence came from a male patient younger than 18 who had a stem cell transplant for acute lymphoblastic leukemia, so the T cells may come from the graft donor. The chain couples TRBV5-8 to TRBJ1-3; D not certain. The material sequenced was PBMCs, mostly from graft donor cells, taken 360 days after TCRalphabeta/CD19-depleted stem cell transplant. This CDR3 is CASSRNLGGNTIYF. DNA for the CDR3: TGTGCCAGCAGCCGAAATCTAGGGGGAAACACCATATATTTT.